The clone carrying this T cell receptor (beta chain) was seen once. Antigen unknown. The sample originates from a study of OX40 agonist ivuxolimab in advanced cancers. Overall study results and limits: Low normalized T-cell clonal expansion was also seen in some nonresponders. Among the least clonally expanded were partial responders at 0.1-3.0 mg/kg.

The length of the CDR3 is 14 residues. V lost 4 bases and J lost 4, with 8 bases in between. Germline CDR1 is MGHRA and CDR2 is YSYEKL. With baseline, cycle 4 day 1, and cycle 7 day 1 as timepoints, blood was sampled. Assay: immunoSEQ multiplex PCR; the TCRdb copy retains only in-frame clones and omits some. The sample lists 60,000 to 65,000 clones, around 93% seen once, with approximately 12% in the top ten. V is TRBV4-1 and J is TRBJ2-6; D gene uncertain. The material was CD4+ or CD8+ T cells sorted from blood, obtained in a trial of the OX40 agonist ivuxolimab. The TCR originated in an adult with an advanced solid tumor such as melanoma, head and neck, liver or kidney cancer. In nucleotides, the CDR3 is TGCGCCAGCAGCCCATTTGGCGGGGCCAACGTCCTGACTTTC. Its protein is CASSPFGGANVLTF.